This T cell receptor beta chain was retrieved from a study of blood T cells in healthy people across ages. Peripheral blood was drawn, around 9.5 milliliters per donor. The study isolated at least 6 million PBMCs from each sample. Combining a sample-barcoded 5' primer with a J-beta primer mix, a second PCR ran for 7 to 11 cycles. TCRdb re-called the 5' RACE reads with MiXCR, one entry per CDR3 protein. Among roughly 800,000 distinct CDR3 sequences listed, approximately 35% were seen once. The CDR3 length is 16 residues. Deletions cut 4 bases from V and 6 bases from J, with 22 bases between. The germline CDR1 and CDR2 sequences are SGDLS and YYNGEE.

Sequenced: blood. The sequence was obtained from a man in his late teens or twenties in good health. This chain joins TRBV9 and TRBJ1-1, with D maybe TRBD1 (6 bases). DNA of the CDR3: TGTGCCAGCAGCCCTGCCCAGGGCAGGGGAGGCGCTGAAGCTTTCTTT. Protein: CASSPAQGRGGAEAFF.